One and the same sample provided the 3 T cell receptor beta chains below, sequenced in a study of shared clonotypes between healthy human individuals. Here immunoSEQ multiplex PCR was the method, and the copy in TCRdb shows in-frame clones only, minus some. The data contain approximately 740,000 clones, about 91% of them singletons. Terminally differentiated effector memory CD45RA+ cells were left out of the naive CD8 fraction, which was CD45RO-negative and positively selected for CCR7. Sequencing was done on a sample of naive CD8+ T cells sorted from blood. Every receptor here comes from a young man in good health.

This clone was counted a single time. The V call is TRBV9, the J call TRBJ1-2; weak D call: TRBD1 (6 bases). V was trimmed by 3 bases and J by 7 bases, leaving 13 bases between them. From germline, CDR1 is SGDLS and CDR2 YYNGEE. The CDR3 runs to 13 residues. CDR3 sequence: CASSEGGPRGYTF. CDR3 bases: TGTGCCAGCAGCGAGGGGGGGCCGCGTGGCTACACCTTC.

V and J are TRBV5-1 and TRBJ2-1; 9 bases are shared with TRBD1. The CDR3 extends over 14 amino acids. Trimming at V came to 4 bases and at J to 7 bases, leaving 6 bases not matched to a gene. Germline CDR1 and CDR2: SGHRS and YFSETQ. The CDR3 spells CASSPRTGVNEQFF. CDR3 nucleotides: TGCGCCAGCAGCCCCCGGACAGGGGTTAATGAGCAGTTCTTC.

This chain uses TRBV30 with TRBJ1-5; 9 nucleotides match TRBD1. The CDR3 sequence is 14 residues long. Per the germline V gene, CDR1 is GTSNPN and CDR2 is SVGIG (reference sequence). J was trimmed by 6 bases and V by 1 base; bases with no gene match: 4. CDR3 in amino acids: CAWSEGQGTQPQHF. The DNA of the CDR3 is TGTGCCTGGAGTGAGGGACAGGGAACTCAGCCCCAGCATTTT.